These T cell receptor beta chains were read from a single sample in a study of blood T cell repertoires in COVID-19. Assay used: immunoSEQ multiplex PCR; TCRdb lists only in-frame clones, some missing. The sample lists some 52,000 clones; 90% were seen once. The sequencing input was peripheral blood. The origin of the receptors is a human donor in a cohort sampled during active COVID-19. Both conserved end residues are part of each CDR3. D genes are given only for firm matches. Not all rows give a size; the values are once, few, many and, for expanded clones, a class.

v_gene,d_gene,abundance,j_gene,CDR3aa,CDR3nt
TRBV20-1,NA,NA,TRBJ2-1,CSARQTLEQFF,TGCAGTGCTCGACAGACACTTGAGCAGTTCTTC
TRBV28,NA,NA,TRBJ2-2,CASSLQGRAGELFF,TGTGCCAGCAGTTTGCAGGGGAGGGCCGGGGAGCTGTTTTTT
TRBV3-1/TRBV3-2,NA,NA,TRBJ2-2,CASSQQEGGELFF,TGTGCCAGCAGCCAACAGGAGGGCGGGGAGCTGTTTTTT
TRBV30,TRBD2,NA,TRBJ2-1,CAWGTGLAGFNEQFF,TGTGCCTGGGGCACCGGGCTAGCGGGTTTCAATGAGCAGTTCTTC
TRBV6-5,TRBD2,NA,TRBJ2-7,CASSSRLAGAYEQYF,TGTGCCAGCAGTTCGCGACTAGCGGGAGCCTACGAGCAGTACTTC
TRBV5-1,NA,NA,TRBJ2-7,CASSSGYEQYF,TGCGCCAGCAGCTCGGGATACGAGCAGTACTTC
TRBV4-1,TRBD2,NA,TRBJ2-1,CASSQPGLAGDYNEQFF,TGCGCCAGCAGCCAACCGGGACTAGCGGGGGACTACAATGAGCAGTTCTTC
TRBV7-9,NA,few,TRBJ1-6,CASSLAQEARSPLHF,TGTGCCAGCAGCTTAGCGCAAGAAGCCCGTTCACCCCTCCACTTT
TRBV25-1,TRBD1,few,TRBJ1-3,CASKPGQGSGNTIYF,TGTGCCAGCAAACCTGGACAGGGCTCTGGAAACACCATATATTTT
TRBV5-5,NA,NA,TRBJ1-2,CASSSQGGNGYTF,TGTGCCAGCAGCTCCCAGGGAGGGAATGGCTACACCTTC
TRBV4-1,NA,NA,TRBJ2-2,CASSQEGGGNTGELFF,TGCGCCAGCAGCCAAGAGGGCGGGGGCAACACCGGGGAGCTGTTTTTT
TRBV19,TRBD1,NA,TRBJ1-6,CASTPTGNNSPLHF,TGTGCCAGTACTCCGACAGGGAATAATTCACCCCTCCACTTT
TRBV7-9,NA,once,TRBJ2-1,CASSREGGYNEQFF,TGTGCCAGCAGCCGTGAGGGGGGGTACAATGAGCAGTTCTTC
TRBV11-2,TRBD2,NA,TRBJ2-7,CASSDLAGDFDEQYF,TGTGCCAGCAGCGACCTAGCGGGAGATTTCGACGAGCAGTACTTC
TRBV4-2,NA,NA,TRBJ2-1,CASSQDRGRENNEQFF,TGTGCCAGCAGCCAAGATCGGGGAAGGGAGAACAATGAGCAGTTCTTC
TRBV3-1/TRBV3-2,TRBD1,NA,TRBJ2-1,CASTRDRGYNEQFF,TGTGCCAGCACCCGGGACAGGGGCTACAATGAGCAGTTCTTC
TRBV7-9,NA,NA,TRBJ1-2,CATLPSARGYTF,TGTGCCACCCTCCCCAGCGCAAGGGGCTACACCTTC
TRBV11-2,TRBD2,once,TRBJ2-1,CASSQRTGGSYNEQFF,TGTGCCAGCAGCCAACGGACGGGAGGAAGCTACAATGAGCAGTTCTTC
TRBV29-1,TRBD1,NA,TRBJ1-2,CSVTQGAPLGYTF,TGCAGCGTTACCCAGGGGGCGCCGCTCGGCTACACCTTC
TRBV5-1,TRBD2,NA,TRBJ2-3,CASSLSGRRTSGDTQYF,TGCGCCAGCAGCCTTAGCGGGAGGCGGACCTCAGGGGATACGCAGTATTTT
TRBV7-3,TRBD1,NA,TRBJ1-6,CASSLYPLRDREYNSPLHF,TGTGCCAGCAGCTTATACCCACTCCGGGACAGGGAATATAATTCACCCCTCCACTTT
TRBV7-9,NA,NA,TRBJ2-1,CASSARGEQFF,TGTGCCAGCAGCGCCCGGGGTGAGCAGTTCTTC
TRBV5-1,NA,NA,TRBJ2-5,CASTLQGQETQYF,TGCGCCAGCACCTTACAGGGACAAGAGACCCAGTACTTC
TRBV7-3,TRBD1,NA,TRBJ2-7,CASSPGTGGEQYF,TGTGCCAGCAGTCCCGGGACAGGGGGCGAGCAGTACTTC
TRBV6-1,NA,NA,TRBJ2-1,CASSVSGSGVKSNEQFF,TGTGCCAGCAGTGTTTCGGGTAGCGGAGTAAAGTCCAATGAGCAGTTCTTC
TRBV11-2,NA,NA,TRBJ2-3,CASSSQTGGISTDTQYF,TGTGCCAGCAGCTCACAAACTGGCGGTATAAGCACAGATACGCAGTATTTT